This T cell receptor (beta chain) was sequenced in a study of T cell responses to AZD1222 COVID-19 vaccine. Generated by immunoSEQ multiplex PCR, the TCRdb table keeps only in-frame clones and is missing some. The sample holds 95,000 to 110,000 clones, roughly 87% seen once. Germline V gene sequence: CDR1 SGHAT, CDR2 FQNNGV. The CDR3 runs 17 residues. With V trimmed by 2 bases and J by 6 bases, 12 bases remained unmatched. This chain connects TRBV11-2 to TRBJ2-7; 11 nucleotides agree with TRBD2. The sample was peripheral blood, taken on day 0 of AZD1222 vaccination. This TCR was recovered from an adult in good health. The CDR3 coding sequence is TGTGCCAGCAGCTTATCAATAAGGTCTAGCGGGGGGATCGAGCAGTACTTC. This encodes CASSLSIRSSGGIEQYF.